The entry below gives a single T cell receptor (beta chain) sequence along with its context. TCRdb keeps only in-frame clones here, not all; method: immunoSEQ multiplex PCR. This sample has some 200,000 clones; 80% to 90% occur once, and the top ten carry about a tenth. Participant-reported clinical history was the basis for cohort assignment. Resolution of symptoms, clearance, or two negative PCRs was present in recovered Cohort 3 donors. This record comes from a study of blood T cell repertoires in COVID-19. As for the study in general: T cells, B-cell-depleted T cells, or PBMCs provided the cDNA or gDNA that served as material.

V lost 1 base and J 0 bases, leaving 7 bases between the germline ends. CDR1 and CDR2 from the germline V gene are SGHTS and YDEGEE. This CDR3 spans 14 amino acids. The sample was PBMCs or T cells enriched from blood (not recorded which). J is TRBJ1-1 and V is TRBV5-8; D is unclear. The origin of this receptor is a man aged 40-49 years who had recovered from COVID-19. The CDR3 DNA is TGTGCCAGCAGCTTGCTAGGAGTGAACACTGAAGCTTTCTTT. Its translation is CASSLLGVNTEAFF.